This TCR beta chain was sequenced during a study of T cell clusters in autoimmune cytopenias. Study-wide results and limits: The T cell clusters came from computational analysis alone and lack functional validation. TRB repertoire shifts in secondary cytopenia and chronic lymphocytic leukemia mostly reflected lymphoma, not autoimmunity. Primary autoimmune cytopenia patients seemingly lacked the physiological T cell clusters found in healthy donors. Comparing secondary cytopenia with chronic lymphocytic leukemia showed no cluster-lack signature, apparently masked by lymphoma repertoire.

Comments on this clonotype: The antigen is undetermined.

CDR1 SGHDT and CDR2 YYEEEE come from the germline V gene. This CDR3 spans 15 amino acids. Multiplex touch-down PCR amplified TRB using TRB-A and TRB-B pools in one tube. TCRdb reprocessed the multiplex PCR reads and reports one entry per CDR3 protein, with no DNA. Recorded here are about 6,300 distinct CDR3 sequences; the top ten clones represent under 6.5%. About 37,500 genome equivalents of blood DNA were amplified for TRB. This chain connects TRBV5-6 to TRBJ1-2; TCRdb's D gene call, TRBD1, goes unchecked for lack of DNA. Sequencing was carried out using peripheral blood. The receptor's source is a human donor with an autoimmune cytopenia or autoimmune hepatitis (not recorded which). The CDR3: CASNNPEQLDYGYTF.